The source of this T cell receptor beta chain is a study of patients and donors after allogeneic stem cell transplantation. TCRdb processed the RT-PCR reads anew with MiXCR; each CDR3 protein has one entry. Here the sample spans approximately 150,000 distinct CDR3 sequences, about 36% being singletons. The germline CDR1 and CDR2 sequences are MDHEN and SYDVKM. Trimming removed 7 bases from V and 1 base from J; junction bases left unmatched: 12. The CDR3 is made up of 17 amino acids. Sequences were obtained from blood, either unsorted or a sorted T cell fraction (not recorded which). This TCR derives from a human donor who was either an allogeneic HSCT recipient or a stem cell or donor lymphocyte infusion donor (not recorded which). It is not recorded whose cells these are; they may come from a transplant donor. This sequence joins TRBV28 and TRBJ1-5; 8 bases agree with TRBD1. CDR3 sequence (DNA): TGTGCCAGCAATTCGGGGGGACAGGTATACAGCAATCAGCCCCAGCATTTT. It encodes CASNSGGQVYSNQPQHF.